Sequencing of this T cell receptor beta chain was carried out in a study of cytomegalovirus exposure and HLA in healthy donors. This clone was counted only a few times. The PCR made use of 60 Vbeta and 13 Jbeta primers. The protocol was immunoSEQ multiplex PCR, while the TCRdb copy is restricted to in-frame clones and leaves out a portion. The table records about 100,000 clones, roughly 78% of them present only once. This receptor was obtained from a woman in her sixties or seventies in good health and CMV-seronegative. The sample comprised PBMCs.

The chain's CDR3 is CASSLDGWAPRDEQFF. The CDR3 DNA reads TGTGCCAGCAGCTTAGATGGGTGGGCCCCGAGGGATGAGCAGTTCTTC. The chain is built from TRBV11-2 and TRBJ2-1, with D perhaps matching TRBD2 (5 bases). The germline gives CDR1 SGHAT, CDR2 FQNNGV. This CDR3 comprises 16 residues. With 0 bases removed from V and 8 bases from J, the gap between germline ends came to 17 bases.